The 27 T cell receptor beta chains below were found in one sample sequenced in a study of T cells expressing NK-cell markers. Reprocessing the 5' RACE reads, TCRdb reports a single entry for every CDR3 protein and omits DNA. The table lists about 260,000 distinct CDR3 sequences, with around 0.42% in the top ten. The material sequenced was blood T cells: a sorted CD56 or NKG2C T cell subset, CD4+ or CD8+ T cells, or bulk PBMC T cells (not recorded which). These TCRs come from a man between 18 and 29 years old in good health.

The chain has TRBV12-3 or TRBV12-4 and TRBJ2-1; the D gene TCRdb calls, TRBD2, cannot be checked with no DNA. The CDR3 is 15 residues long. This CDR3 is CASSRTSSSYNEQFF.

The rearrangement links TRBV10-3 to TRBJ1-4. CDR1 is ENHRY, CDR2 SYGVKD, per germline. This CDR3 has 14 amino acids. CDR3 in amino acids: CAISERGIGEKLFF.

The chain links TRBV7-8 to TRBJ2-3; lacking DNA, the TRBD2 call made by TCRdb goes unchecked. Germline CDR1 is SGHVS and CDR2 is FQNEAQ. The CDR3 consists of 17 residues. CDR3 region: CASSSRIGLAGTDTQYF.

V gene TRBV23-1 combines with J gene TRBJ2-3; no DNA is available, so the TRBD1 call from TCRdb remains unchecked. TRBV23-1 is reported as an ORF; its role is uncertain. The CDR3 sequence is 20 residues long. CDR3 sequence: CASSHPTSKHEDIPPDTQYF.

This CDR3 reads CASSLGGQKNTEAFF. V gene TRBV28 combines with J gene TRBJ1-1; TCRdb lists TRBD1, though no DNA is available to test this call. The CDR3 covers 15 residues. Germline CDR1 reads MDHEN; CDR2 reads SYDVKM.

CDR3 protein: CASSLGQGAGQPQHF. The rearrangement joins TRBV5-1 to TRBJ1-5; lacking DNA, the TRBD1 call made by TCRdb goes unchecked. This CDR3 spans 15 amino acids. Germline V gives CDR1 SGHRS, CDR2 YFSETQ.

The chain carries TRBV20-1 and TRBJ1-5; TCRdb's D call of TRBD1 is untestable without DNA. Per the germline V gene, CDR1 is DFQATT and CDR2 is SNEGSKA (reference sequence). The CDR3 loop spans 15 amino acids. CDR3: CSASGTDYSNQPQHF.

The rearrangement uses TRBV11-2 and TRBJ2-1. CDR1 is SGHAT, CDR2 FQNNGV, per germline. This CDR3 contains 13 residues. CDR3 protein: CASSPVLNNEQFF.

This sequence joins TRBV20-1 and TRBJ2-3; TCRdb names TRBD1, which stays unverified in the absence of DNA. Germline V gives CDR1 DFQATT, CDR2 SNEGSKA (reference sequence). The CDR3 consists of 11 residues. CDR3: CSAIWGSTQYF.

CDR3: CASSLGRGLDIQYF. The chain joins TRBV12-3 or TRBV12-4 to TRBJ2-4; as DNA is missing, the TRBD1 call by TCRdb cannot be tested. CDR3 size: 14 residues.

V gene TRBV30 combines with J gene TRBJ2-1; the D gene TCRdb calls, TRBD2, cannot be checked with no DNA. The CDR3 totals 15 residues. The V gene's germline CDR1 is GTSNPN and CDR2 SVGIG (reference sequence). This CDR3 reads CAWSVLAGAYNEQFF.

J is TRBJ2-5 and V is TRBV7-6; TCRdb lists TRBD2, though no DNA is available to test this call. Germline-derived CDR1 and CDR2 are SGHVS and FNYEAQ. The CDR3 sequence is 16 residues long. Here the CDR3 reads CASSFRASSVVETQYF.

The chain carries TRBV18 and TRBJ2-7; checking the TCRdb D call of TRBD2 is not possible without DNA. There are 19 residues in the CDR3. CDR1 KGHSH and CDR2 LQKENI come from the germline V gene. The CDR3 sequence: CASSPRMGSPGLDVYEQYF.

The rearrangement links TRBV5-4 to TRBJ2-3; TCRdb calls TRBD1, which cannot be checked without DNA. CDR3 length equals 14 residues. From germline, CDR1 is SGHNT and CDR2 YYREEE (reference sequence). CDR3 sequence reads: CASSPGAVTDTQYF.

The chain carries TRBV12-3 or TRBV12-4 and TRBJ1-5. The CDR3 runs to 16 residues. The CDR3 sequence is CASTNGRGRLNQPQHF.

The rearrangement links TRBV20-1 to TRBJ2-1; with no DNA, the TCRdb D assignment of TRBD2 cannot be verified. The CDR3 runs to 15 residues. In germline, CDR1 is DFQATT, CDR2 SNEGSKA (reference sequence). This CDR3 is CSAEGTSGRYNEQFF.

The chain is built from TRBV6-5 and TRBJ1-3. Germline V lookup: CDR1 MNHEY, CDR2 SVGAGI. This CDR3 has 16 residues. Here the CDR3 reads CASSLTPAGSGNTIYF.

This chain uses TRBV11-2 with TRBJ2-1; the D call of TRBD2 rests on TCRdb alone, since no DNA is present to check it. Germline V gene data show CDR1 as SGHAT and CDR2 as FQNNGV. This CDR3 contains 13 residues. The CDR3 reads CASRTSRYNEQFF.

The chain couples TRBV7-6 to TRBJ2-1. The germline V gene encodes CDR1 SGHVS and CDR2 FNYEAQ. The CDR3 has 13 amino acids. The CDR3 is CASSLVQYNEQFF.

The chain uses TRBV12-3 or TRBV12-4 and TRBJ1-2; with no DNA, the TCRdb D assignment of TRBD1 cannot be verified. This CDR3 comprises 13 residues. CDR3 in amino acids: CASSQGGNYGYTF.

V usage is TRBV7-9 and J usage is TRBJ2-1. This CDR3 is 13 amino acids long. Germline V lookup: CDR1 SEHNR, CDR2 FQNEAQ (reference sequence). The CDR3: CASLSPVLNEQFF.

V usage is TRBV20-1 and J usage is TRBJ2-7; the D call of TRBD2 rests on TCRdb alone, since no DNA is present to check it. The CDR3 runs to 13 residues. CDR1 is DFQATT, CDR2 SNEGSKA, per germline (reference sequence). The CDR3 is CSAQLAGGFEQYF.

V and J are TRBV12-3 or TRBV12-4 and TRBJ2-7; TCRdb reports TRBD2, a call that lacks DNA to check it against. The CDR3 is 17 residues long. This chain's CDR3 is CASKPGLAGGSSYEQYF.

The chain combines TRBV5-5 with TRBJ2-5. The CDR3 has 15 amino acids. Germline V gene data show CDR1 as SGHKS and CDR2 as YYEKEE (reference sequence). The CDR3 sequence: CASSLGPLSGETQYF.

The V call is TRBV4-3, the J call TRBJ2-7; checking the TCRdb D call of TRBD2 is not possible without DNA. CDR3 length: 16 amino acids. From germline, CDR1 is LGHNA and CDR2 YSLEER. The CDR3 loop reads CASSPRQAFPGLEQYF.

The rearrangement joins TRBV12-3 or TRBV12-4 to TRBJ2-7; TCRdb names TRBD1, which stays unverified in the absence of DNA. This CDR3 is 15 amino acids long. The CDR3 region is CASSSTGESSYEQYF.

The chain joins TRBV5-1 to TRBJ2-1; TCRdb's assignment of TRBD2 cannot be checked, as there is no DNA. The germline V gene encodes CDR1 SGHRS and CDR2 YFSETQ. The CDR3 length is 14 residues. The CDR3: CASSSPLDYHEQFF.